This T cell receptor (beta chain) was identified in a study of response to subunit inactivated influenza vaccine. TCRdb re-derived calls from the RT-PCR reads in MiXCR, one entry per CDR3 protein. This sample yields more than 250,000 distinct CDR3 sequences, of which 20% to 25% are seen a single time; 10% belongs to the top ten. Trimming removed 7 bases at V and 5 bases at J, with 11 bases between. Germline V gives CDR1 MNHEY, CDR2 SVGAGI. This CDR3 contains 12 residues. Overall study findings and caveats: Few additional T cells are recruited per seasonal influenza vaccination, authors suggested.

This clonotype has just a few counts. Its antigen is undetermined. This TCR derives from a man in his fifties or sixties who received an inactivated influenza vaccine. The genes are TRBV6-5 and TRBJ1-1; no clear D gene. The material sequenced was PBMCs from blood, taken approximately 20 months after vaccination. The CDR3, as DNA: TGTGCCAGCATCGGTGGTGGGACTGAAGCTTTCTTT. It is translated as CASIGGGTEAFF.